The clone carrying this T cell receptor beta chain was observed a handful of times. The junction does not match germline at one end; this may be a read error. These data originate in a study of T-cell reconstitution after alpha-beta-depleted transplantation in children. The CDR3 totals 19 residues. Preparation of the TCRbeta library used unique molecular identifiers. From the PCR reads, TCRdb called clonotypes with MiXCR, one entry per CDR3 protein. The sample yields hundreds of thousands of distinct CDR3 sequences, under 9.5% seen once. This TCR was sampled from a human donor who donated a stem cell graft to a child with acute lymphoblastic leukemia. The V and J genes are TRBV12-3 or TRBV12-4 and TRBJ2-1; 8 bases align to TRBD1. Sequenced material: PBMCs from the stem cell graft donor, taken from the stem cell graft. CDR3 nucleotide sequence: TGTACCAGCAGTTTAGCGCGACAGGGGATCCCTACCTCCTACAATGAGCAGTTCTTC. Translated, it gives CTSSLARQGIPTSYNEQFF.